Listed below are T cell receptor beta chains from one sample, sequenced in a study of technical replicates of blood from a few donors. Assay used: immunoSEQ multiplex PCR; TCRdb lists only in-frame clones, some missing. The sample includes 79,000 or so clones, approximately 93% seen only once; the top ten take 0.35% to 0.4%. Sequencing was performed on T cells isolated from PBMCs. The receptors were sampled from a human donor in good health. CDR3s include the opening cysteine and the closing phenylalanine or tryptophan. A D gene is named only where the DNA matches it firmly.

CDR3aa	d_gene	v_gene	j_gene
CASSISGPTSGISETQYF	TRBD2	TRBV19	TRBJ2-5
CASSLNRPPYEQYF	-	TRBV27	TRBJ2-7
CAISESGGGETQYF	TRBD1	TRBV10-3	TRBJ2-5
CAWSAGQGERETQYF	TRBD1	TRBV30	TRBJ2-5
CASSATGSTEAFF	TRBD1	TRBV18	TRBJ1-1
CASSLGIGRYEQYF	-	TRBV11-2	TRBJ2-7
CSVADRDSILVTQYF	TRBD1	TRBV29-1	TRBJ2-5
CASSKRPAGGPDTQYF	-	TRBV21-1	TRBJ2-3
CSVVGAGANVLTF	-	TRBV29-1	TRBJ2-6
CASSLAQGPAYEQYF	-	TRBV7-2	TRBJ2-7
CASSFYGMSSYEQYF	-	TRBV7-2	TRBJ2-7
CASSSGLAGANEQFF	TRBD2	TRBV11-2	TRBJ2-1
CASSEQREVADTQYF	TRBD2	TRBV6-1	TRBJ2-3
CASSSGAITDTQYF	-	TRBV13	TRBJ2-3
CASSINGGGYTF	-	TRBV19	TRBJ1-2
CASNLGGRRSYEQYF	-	TRBV7-9	TRBJ2-7
CASSSDRGNGYTF	TRBD1	TRBV10-1	TRBJ1-2
CASSIGRGETQYF	-	TRBV19	TRBJ2-5
CASSVGSGQPQHF	-	TRBV9	TRBJ1-5
CASSQDRGGWTDTQYF	-	TRBV14	TRBJ2-3
CASNVDRGYEQYF	TRBD1	TRBV28	TRBJ2-7
CASSTPGQGIDEQYF	TRBD1	TRBV7-9	TRBJ2-7
CASSQDLLAGGPPTDTQYF	TRBD2	TRBV4-1	TRBJ2-3
CASSQDGGVQPQHF	-	TRBV4-2	TRBJ1-5
CASSLVALAAFF	-	TRBV28	TRBJ1-1
CASSVASYGYTF	-	TRBV9	TRBJ1-2
CASSKTGARAEAFF	TRBD1	TRBV28	TRBJ1-1
CASSPQGGDTQYF	-	TRBV4-2	TRBJ2-3
CASSITGGTQPQHF	TRBD1	TRBV7-2	TRBJ1-5
CASSGPGQGLNTQYF	TRBD1	TRBV7-8	TRBJ2-3
CATSRVYGSGAGDTQYF	-	TRBV15	TRBJ2-3
CATSRVPTSGVDTQYF	TRBD2	TRBV15	TRBJ2-3
CASSDTKTGGARGYTF	-	TRBV25-1	TRBJ1-2
CASRFGQGAHEQYF	TRBD1	TRBV5-8	TRBJ2-7
CASSSDSPRAFF	-	TRBV11-3	TRBJ1-1
CASSSQGATGELFF	-	TRBV27	TRBJ2-2
CASSKILGGDRVGTEAFF	-	TRBV21-1	TRBJ1-1
CASSWGLAGEGETQYF	TRBD2	TRBV5-6	TRBJ2-5
CASSPGTSVFGSSYNEQFF	TRBD2	TRBV5-6	TRBJ2-1
CASSQDSAGSYNEQFF	-	TRBV4-1	TRBJ2-1
CASSLGGAGASDTQYF	TRBD2	TRBV13	TRBJ2-3
CASRVRKDTDTQYF	-	TRBV19	TRBJ2-3
CASSPGRILGEETQYF	-	TRBV7-3	TRBJ2-5
CASSVGGSEAFF	-	TRBV2	TRBJ1-1
CSVGYEGEQYF	-	TRBV29-1	TRBJ2-7
CASRPRDLNTEAFF	-	TRBV19	TRBJ1-1
CASSRAFPSNQPQHF	-	TRBV4-1	TRBJ1-5
CASSGTTNTGELFF	TRBD2	TRBV5-4	TRBJ2-2
CASRSPNTGELFF	-	TRBV6-1	TRBJ2-2
CASSVTGMNTEAFF	-	TRBV9	TRBJ1-1